This T cell receptor beta chain was recorded in a study of T cells in women clearing cervical HPV infection. All donors had a single incident cervical HPV16 infection, not prevalent. Comment on this clone: Coverage ceases 3 residues before the CDR3 finishes, and the germline J gene fills in the end.

Sequencing was performed with immunoSEQ multiplex PCR; in TCRdb, only in-frame clones are kept and a portion is missing. The sample features about 36,000 clones, with less than 4% in its top ten. Trimming removed 1 base from V and 0 bases from J, with 6 bases in between. Per the germline V gene, CDR1 is LNHDA and CDR2 is SQIVND (reference sequence). The CDR3 contains 14 residues. The sequencing sample was made of blood buffy coat. The receptor was derived from a woman aged 18-69 years with a cervical HPV16 infection that either progressed to CIN3+ or cleared (not recorded which). V usage is TRBV19 and J usage is TRBJ1-2; D gene uncertain. Partial CDR3 DNA: TGTGCCAGTAGTATAGTTGAGGCTAACTATGGC. Protein: CASSIVEANYG. The whole CDR3 sequence reads CASSIVEANYGYTF.